The 5 T cell receptor beta chains listed next were all sequenced from one sample in a study of blood T cell repertoires in COVID-19. The repertoire was sequenced with immunoSEQ multiplex PCR; TCRdb's copy has only in-frame clones and lacks some. The data show 50,000 to 60,000 clones, with 85% seen just once and about an eighth held by the top ten. Input material: peripheral blood. These receptors were taken from a human donor in a cohort sampled during active COVID-19.

V gene TRBV4-1 combines with J gene TRBJ1-1, with TRBD1 matching 8 bases. The V segment lost 4 bases and the J segment 1 base; nucleotides outside the gene matches: 11. The CDR3 totals 17 residues. Looked up from germline, CDR1 is MGHRA and CDR2 is YSYEKL. The CDR3 spells CASSRGRTGRGNTEAFF. The CDR3 nucleotides are TGCGCCAGCAGCCGGGGAAGGACAGGGCGGGGGAACACTGAAGCTTTCTTT.

V gene TRBV7-9 combines with J gene TRBJ1-3, with 7 bases fitting TRBD1. The CDR3 spans 14 residues. V shed 4 bases and J 2 bases; nucleotides not matched to a gene: 2. Germline V gives CDR1 SEHNR, CDR2 FQNEAQ (reference sequence). CDR3 DNA: TGTGCCAGCAGCTCAGACAGGGCTGGAAACACCATATATTTT. Protein: CASSSDRAGNTIYF.

The V call is TRBV5-1, the J call TRBJ1-4, with D maybe TRBD1 (5 bases). Germline CDR1 SGHRS, CDR2 YFSETQ. The CDR3 consists of 15 residues. V lost 4 bases, J lost 4 bases, and 14 bases lay in between. The CDR3 loop is CASSLAGQGNEKLFF. CDR3 DNA: TGCGCCAGCAGCCTTGCAGGGCAGGGTAATGAAAAACTGTTTTTT.

This chain links TRBV7-9 with TRBJ2-3; the D gene is possibly TRBD2 (5 bases). Trimming took off 11 bases at V and 9 bases at J, with 6 bases between the two ends. The CDR3 loop spans 8 amino acids. The germline V gene encodes CDR1 SEHNR and CDR2 FQNEAQ (reference sequence). The CDR3 region is CAGSTQYF. The CDR3 coding sequence is TGTGCCGGGAGCACGCAGTATTTT.

The chain uses TRBV24-1 and TRBJ2-3, with D uncertain. V was clipped by 12 bases and J by 1 base, with 16 bases between them. The CDR3 extends over 14 amino acids. CDR1 KGHDR and CDR2 SFDVKD come from the germline V gene. The CDR3 DNA sequence: TGTGCCGCTCTCTCGAGGAGCCGCACAGATACGCAGTATTTT. This sequence encodes CAALSRSRTDTQYF.